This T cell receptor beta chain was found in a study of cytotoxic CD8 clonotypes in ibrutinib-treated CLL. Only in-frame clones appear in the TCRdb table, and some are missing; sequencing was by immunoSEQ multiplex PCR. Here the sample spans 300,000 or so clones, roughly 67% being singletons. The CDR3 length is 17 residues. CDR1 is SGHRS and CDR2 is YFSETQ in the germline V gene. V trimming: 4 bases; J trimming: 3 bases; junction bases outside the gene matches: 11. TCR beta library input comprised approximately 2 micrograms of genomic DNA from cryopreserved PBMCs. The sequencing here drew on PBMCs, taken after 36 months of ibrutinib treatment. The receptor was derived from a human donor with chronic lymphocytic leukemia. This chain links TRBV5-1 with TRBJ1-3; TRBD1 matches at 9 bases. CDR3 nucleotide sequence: TGCGCCAGCAGCCCGGTCCCCCGGGACAGGGTTGGAAACACCATATATTTT. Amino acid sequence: CASSPVPRDRVGNTIYF.